A selection of T cell receptor beta chains follows, all from one sample in a study of Ad26.COV2.S vaccination and SARS-CoV-2 variants. Data came from immunoSEQ multiplex PCR; TCRdb stores just in-frame clones and leaves some out. The sample consists of about 400,000 clones, about nine tenths of them appearing once. The starting material was peripheral blood, obtained in a trial of Ad26.COV2.S vaccine versus placebo. The receptors were sampled from a person between 18 and 60 years old who received the Ad26.COV2.S COVID-19 vaccine or a placebo. Each CDR3 is given with its conserved first and last residue. Fields, in order: V gene, D gene, clone size, J gene, CDR3 protein, CDR3 DNA. The D gene is left open where the match is weak. Clone size is not always given. Where it is, it says once, few, many or a class for expanded clones.

TRBV20-1	.	.	TRBJ2-5	CRGGEETQYF	TGCAGAGGGGGGGAGGAGACCCAGTACTTC
TRBV30	TRBD2	.	TRBJ2-5	CAWTSGRSRKETQYF	TGTGCCTGGACGAGCGGGAGAAGCAGAAAAGAGACCCAGTACTTC
TRBV29-1	.	.	TRBJ2-5	CSVGPGPEGTQYF	TGCAGCGTTGGCCCAGGGCCCGAGGGGACCCAGTACTTC
TRBV28	.	.	TRBJ1-2	CASTTLEDNYGYTF	TGTGCCAGCACCACGCTCGAGGATAACTATGGCTACACCTTC
TRBV30	.	.	TRBJ1-2	CAWSPQVPSSNGYTF	TGTGCCTGGAGTCCTCAGGTCCCTTCCTCGAATGGCTACACCTTC
TRBV6-1	.	.	TRBJ2-3	CASSEWRRDTQYF	TGTGCCAGCAGTGAATGGAGGCGGGATACGCAGTATTTT
TRBV3-1/TRBV3-2	.	.	TRBJ2-3	CASSQEAVVDTQYF	TGTGCCAGCAGCCAAGAAGCGGTGGTTGATACGCAGTATTTT
TRBV6-5	TRBD1	.	TRBJ2-7	CASRNPGTGPNEQYF	TGTGCCAGCAGGAACCCCGGGACAGGTCCTAACGAGCAGTACTTC
TRBV25-1	.	.	TRBJ2-7	CASRDLYEQYF	TGTGCCAGCAGGGACCTCTACGAGCAGTACTTC
TRBV28	TRBD1	.	TRBJ1-2	CASSSISPLDRPNYGYTF	TGTGCCAGCAGTTCCATATCCCCCTTGGACAGGCCTAACTATGGCTACACCTTC
TRBV7-3	TRBD2	.	TRBJ2-5	CASSFGAGGPSETQYF	TGTGCCAGCAGCTTCGGGGCGGGAGGGCCCTCAGAGACCCAGTACTTC
TRBV27	TRBD2	.	TRBJ2-2	CASSLGTSGRKVTGELFF	TGTGCCAGCAGTTTGGGGACTAGCGGGAGGAAAGTCACCGGGGAGCTGTTTTTT
TRBV5-4	.	.	TRBJ1-2	CASSVGGHYGYTF	TGTGCCAGCAGTGTGGGGGGGCATTATGGCTACACCTTC
TRBV7-2	.	.	TRBJ1-1	CASSLWRGDTEAFF	TGTGCCAGCAGCTTATGGCGGGGAGACACTGAAGCTTTCTTT
TRBV7-2	.	.	TRBJ1-2	CASSVDRDPGKRGYTF	TGTGCCAGCAGCGTTGACCGGGACCCGGGAAAGCGAGGCTACACCTTC
TRBV25-1	.	.	TRBJ2-3	CASSESGGYTDTQYF	TGTGCCAGCAGTGAATCCGGCGGCTACACAGATACGCAGTATTTT
TRBV6-5	TRBD1	.	TRBJ1-2	CASRDRTGLRGYTF	TGTGCCAGCAGGGATAGGACAGGGCTTCGGGGCTACACCTTC
TRBV19	TRBD2	.	TRBJ2-1	CASSRSSGINNEQFF	TGTGCCAGTAGTAGGTCTAGCGGAATTAACAATGAGCAGTTCTTC
TRBV28	.	.	TRBJ2-2	CASSFPLRNTGELFF	TGTGCCAGCAGTTTCCCCTTAAGGAACACCGGGGAGCTGTTTTTT
TRBV28	.	.	TRBJ2-2	CASSLPGGELFF	TGTGCCAGCAGCCTCCCCGGGGGGGAGCTGTTTTTT
TRBV4-2	.	.	TRBJ1-5	CASSQPGRGNQPQHF	TGTGCCAGCAGCCAACCGGGCAGGGGAAATCAGCCCCAGCATTTT
TRBV5-8	.	.	TRBJ1-1	CASSLSQNTEAFF	TGTGCCAGCAGCTTGAGTCAAAACACTGAAGCTTTCTTT
TRBV12-3/TRBV12-4	.	.	TRBJ2-5	CASRSDQETQYF	TGTGCCAGCCGGTCAGACCAAGAGACCCAGTACTTC
TRBV3-1/TRBV3-2	TRBD1	.	TRBJ2-7	CASSQDGTGTLRRQYF	TGTGCCAGCAGCCAAGATGGGACAGGGACACTACGACGGCAGTACTTC
TRBV11-3	.	.	TRBJ2-7	CASSSPRTAYEQYF	TGTGCCAGCAGTTCCCCCCGGACGGCTTACGAGCAGTACTTC
TRBV5-1	TRBD1	.	TRBJ2-5	CASSPRQGVGETQYF	TGCGCCAGCAGCCCAAGACAGGGGGTGGGAGAGACCCAGTACTTC
TRBV24-1	TRBD1	once	TRBJ2-1	CATSEWDRHNEQFF	TGTGCCACCAGTGAATGGGACAGACACAATGAGCAGTTCTTC
TRBV6-6	TRBD1	.	TRBJ1-2	CASSRQGDGYTF	TGTGCCAGCAGTCGCCAGGGGGATGGCTACACCTTC
TRBV7-9	.	.	TRBJ1-6	CASSLGPGNNSPLHF	TGTGCCAGCAGCTTGGGGCCAGGGAATAATTCACCCCTCCACTTT
TRBV4-2	.	.	TRBJ2-1	CASSQERAVNEQFF	TGTGCCAGCAGCCAAGAGCGCGCGGTCAATGAGCAGTTCTTC
TRBV5-8	TRBD2	.	TRBJ2-2	CASSPGLADSNTGELFF	TGTGCCAGCAGCCCGGGACTAGCGGACTCGAACACCGGGGAGCTGTTTTTT
TRBV28	.	.	TRBJ2-6	CASSTWTPKANVLTF	TGTGCCAGCAGTACATGGACACCCAAGGCCAACGTCCTGACTTTC
TRBV4-1	TRBD2	once	TRBJ2-3	CASSQDLGTSGRTDTQYF	TGCGCCAGCAGCCAAGATCTCGGGACTAGCGGGAGGACAGATACGCAGTATTTT
TRBV19	.	.	TRBJ2-3	CASSITHTDTQYF	TGTGCCAGTAGTATAACCCACACAGATACGCAGTATTTT
TRBV28	TRBD1	.	TRBJ1-4	CASSLPGQGGEKLFF	TGTGCCAGCAGTTTACCGGGACAGGGGGGTGAAAAACTGTTTTTT
TRBV9	.	.	TRBJ2-1	CASSPDGQGGDEQFF	TGTGCCAGCAGTCCAGACGGCCAGGGGGGCGATGAGCAGTTCTTC
TRBV15	.	.	TRBJ2-5	CATSREFTGVQETQYF	TGTGCCACCAGCAGAGAGTTTACGGGCGTTCAAGAGACCCAGTACTTC
TRBV5-8	TRBD1	.	TRBJ2-3	CASSSRTGSTDTQYF	TGTGCCAGCAGCTCTCGGACAGGGAGCACAGATACGCAGTATTTT
TRBV11-1	TRBD2	.	TRBJ2-7	CASSLGLAGYEQYF	TGTGCCAGCAGCTTAGGACTAGCGGGCTACGAGCAGTACTTC
TRBV27	.	once	TRBJ1-5	CASSFLGRNQPQHF	TGTGCCAGCAGTTTTCTAGGACGAAATCAGCCCCAGCATTTT